The 14 T cell receptor beta chains below come from one sample, sequenced in a study of blood T cell repertoires in COVID-19. The assay was immunoSEQ multiplex PCR, and TCRdb's table has in-frame clones only and misses some. There are roughly 79,000 clones in the sample; approximately 86% occur only once, and more than 5.5% lies in the top ten. Sequencing used peripheral blood. The receptor set was obtained from a woman in her fifties or sixties with acute or convalescent COVID-19.

V gene TRBV13 combines with J gene TRBJ2-3, with 8 bases lining up with TRBD1. CDR3 length: 16 residues. Germline CDR1 PRHDT, CDR2 FYEKMQ (reference sequence). J lost 2 bases, V lost 5 bases, and 9 bases had no gene match. The CDR3 region has the DNA TGTGCCAGCAGCACACAACAGGGGGAAGTCACAGATACGCAGTATTTT. Translating it yields CASSTQQGEVTDTQYF.

V usage is TRBV19 and J usage is TRBJ1-4; D is perhaps TRBD1 (5 bases). This CDR3 is built from 13 residues. The germline CDR1 and CDR2 sequences are LNHDA and SQIVND (reference sequence). Trimming removed 9 bases from V and 4 bases from J, with 12 bases in between. The CDR3 here is CASQGNRNEKLFF. In nucleotides, the CDR3 is TGTGCCAGCCAGGGAAACCGTAATGAAAAACTGTTTTTT.

This chain uses TRBV14 with TRBJ2-1, with 9 bases aligning to TRBD2. This CDR3 contains 15 residues. Germline V CDR1 and CDR2: SGHDN, FVKESK. J lost 9 bases, V lost 6 bases, and 12 bases had no gene match. CDR3 sequence reads: CASRPFGTSWAEQFF. The CDR3 coding sequence is TGTGCCAGCAGACCATTCGGGACTAGCTGGGCTGAGCAGTTCTTC.

This chain joins TRBV5-1 and TRBJ2-1; TRBD2 is a possible D gene (6 bases). With 0 bases removed from V and 11 bases from J, the gap between germline ends came to 15 bases. The CDR3 has 14 amino acids. CDR1 is SGHRS, CDR2 YFSETQ, per germline. CDR3 DNA: TGCGCCAGCAGCTTGGATCCGGGAGTGACTCAGCAGTTCTTC. As protein: CASSLDPGVTQQFF. Together with reference TRBV5-1 and TRBJ2-1, the CDR3 gives the full variable domain: KAGVTQTPRYLIKTRGQQVTLSCSPISGHRSVSWYQQTPGQGLQFLFEYFSETQRNKGNFPGRFSGRQFSNSRSEMNVSTLELGDSALYLCASSLDPGVTQQFFGPGTRLTVL.

The J gene is TRBJ1-2, the V gene TRBV28; possible D gene TRBD1, 6 bases. The germline V gene encodes CDR1 MDHEN and CDR2 SYDVKM. Deletions cut 5 bases from V and 2 bases from J, with 15 bases between. CDR3 length equals 15 residues. The CDR3 protein is CASSTIRDTNYGYTF. CDR3 in DNA: TGTGCCAGCAGTACGATAAGGGACACCAACTATGGCTACACCTTC.

This clone has only one observation. The rearrangement joins TRBV27 to TRBJ1-2, with D maybe TRBD1 (5 bases). The V and J ends lost 5 bases and 8 bases respectively, with 18 bases between them. The CDR3 is 14 residues long. Germline V gives CDR1 MNHEY, CDR2 SMNVEV (reference sequence). The CDR3 sequence is CASSGAGAGRGYTF. CDR3 DNA sequence: TGTGCCAGCAGTGGGGCCGGGGCCGGGAGAGGCTACACCTTC.

This clone was observed a few times. The chain couples TRBV30 to TRBJ2-3; D call uncertain. The V and J ends lost 0 bases and 3 bases respectively, with 13 bases between them. Germline CDR1 GTSNPN, CDR2 SVGIG (reference sequence). The CDR3 covers 15 residues. The CDR3 region has the DNA TGTGCCTGGAGTGTACGTTCTAGTAAGACAGATACGCAGTATTTT. Its translation: CAWSVRSSKTDTQYF.

This rearrangement joins TRBV7-9 to TRBJ2-7, with 9 positions matching TRBD2. CDR1 and CDR2 (germline): SEHNR, FQNEAQ (reference sequence). After removal of 5 bases from V and 3 bases from J, the junction contained 11 bases not matched to a gene. CDR3 length: 16 amino acids. The CDR3 region is CASSRGSGGFYYEQYF. As DNA, the CDR3 is TGTGCCAGCAGCAGGGGGAGCGGGGGGTTTTACTACGAGCAGTACTTC.

The chain carries TRBV27 and TRBJ2-7; 7 bases are a match to TRBD2. CDR3 size: 16 residues. Losses at the gene ends were 6 bases for V and 0 bases for J; bases not matched to a gene: 11. Germline loops: CDR1 MNHEY, CDR2 SMNVEV (reference sequence). The CDR3 protein is CASRPGLAEVSYEQYF. CDR3 nucleotide sequence: TGTGCCAGCAGACCCGGCCTAGCGGAGGTCTCCTACGAGCAGTACTTC.

In nucleotides, the CDR3 is TGTGCCAGCAGCGGAGGACTAGCTCGTCAAGAGACCCAGTACTTC. Translating gives CASSGGLARQETQYF. The V call is TRBV9, the J call TRBJ2-5; 8 bases match TRBD2. The V gene end was trimmed by 3 bases and the J gene end by 2 bases; junction bases not matched to a gene: 6. Germline-derived CDR1 and CDR2 are SGDLS and YYNGEE. The CDR3 loop spans 15 amino acids.

The V gene is TRBV6-5, the J gene TRBJ1-6; 10 bases line up with TRBD1. This CDR3 region has 14 residues. The V gene end was trimmed by 6 bases and the J gene end by 9 bases; junction bases not matched to a gene: 5. Germline values: CDR1 MNHEY, CDR2 SVGAGI. This CDR3 is CASRPGTGVSPLHF. As DNA, the CDR3 is TGTGCCAGCAGGCCCGGGACAGGGGTTTCACCCCTCCACTTT.

The chain combines TRBV12-5 with TRBJ2-1; 13 bases map to TRBD2. With V trimmed by 1 base and J by 9 bases, 3 bases remained unmatched. CDR3 size: 15 residues. Germline V gene sequence: CDR1 LGHNT, CDR2 FRNRAP. CDR3 loop: CASGLGLAGGTEQFF. The CDR3 nucleotides read TGTGCTAGTGGTTTGGGACTAGCGGGGGGTACTGAGCAGTTCTTC.

This rearrangement joins TRBV11-2 to TRBJ2-1, with D perhaps matching TRBD2 (7 bases). The CDR3 totals 14 residues. The germline V gene has CDR1 SGHAT and CDR2 FQNNGV. V shed 4 bases and J shed 10 bases, with 17 bases lying between them. CDR3 sequence: CASSSLTGRGEQFF. The CDR3 DNA follows: TGTGCCAGCAGCTCCTTAACAGGGCGGGGGGAGCAGTTCTTC.

In DNA form, the CDR3 reads TGTGCCAGCAGCCAGCCCGATTACTATAAGAACACCGGGGAGCTGTTTTTT. Amino acid sequence: CASSQPDYYKNTGELFF. V gene TRBV7-6 combines with J gene TRBJ2-2; no clear D. V was cut by 5 bases and J by 1 base, with 17 bases left in between. The CDR3 length is 17 residues. From germline, CDR1 is SGHVS and CDR2 FNYEAQ.